These T cell receptor beta chains were read from a single sample in a study of tumor-infiltrating lymphocytes in primary liver carcinoma. TCRdb re-called the multiplex PCR reads with MiXCR, one entry per CDR3 protein. The repertoire holds fewer than 350,000 distinct CDR3 sequences, with 65% as singletons. The specimen was peripheral blood. The receptors come from a man aged 35-49 years with primary liver carcinoma and hepatitis B virus infection. Both conserved end residues are part of each CDR3. A D gene is named only where the DNA matches it firmly. Clone sizes are given selectively: once, few, many, or a class where the clone is expanded.

>-|TRBV5-4|TRBJ2-5|TRBD2
TGTGCCAGCAGCTTGAAAGCACCTGGACTAGCGAACCGCCTAGAGGCCCAGTACTTC
CASSLKAPGLANRLEAQYF
>-|TRBV11-1|TRBJ2-7|-
TGTACCAGCAGCTTACGGCCGGCGGGTGAAAGCTCTTACGAGGAGTACTTC
CTSSLRPAGESSYEEYF
>-|TRBV29-1|TRBJ2-7|-
TGCAGTGTTGCCCCCCCCTACGTGCAGTACTTC
CSVAPPYVQYF
>-|TRBV5-8|TRBJ2-7|-
TGCGCCAGCAGCTTGCCTTGGGGGGGCCTAGGCTGCGATCAGTACTTC
CASSLPWGGLGCDQYF
>many|TRBV6-2/TRBV6-3|TRBJ2-1|-
TGTGCCAGCACCCTTGGTGGGAATGAGCAGTTCTTC
CASTLGGNEQFF
>many|TRBV4-2|TRBJ2-3|-
TGTGCCAGCAGCCAAGATGAGGGTAGAGGTACGCAGTATTTT
CASSQDEGRGTQYF
>many|TRBV12-3/TRBV12-4|TRBJ2-5|-
TGTGCCAGCAGTCCCCTAGGACCGGAGACCCAGTACTTC
CASSPLGPETQYF
>-|TRBV6-1|TRBJ2-7|-
TGTGCCAGCAGCGCATTCTACGAGCAGCATTTC
CASSAFYEQHF
>many|TRBV11-2|TRBJ1-1|-
TGTGCCAGCAGCTTATATACAGGCCGCACTGAAGCTTTCTTT
CASSLYTGRTEAFF
>-|TRBV6-2/TRBV6-3|TRBJ2-7|-
TGTGCCAGCAGTTACTCGGCCCCCCAGGAGGAGCAGTACTTC
CASSYSAPQEEQYF
>-|TRBV5-4|TRBJ2-1|-
TGTGCCAGCAGCTTGACCGGGAAAGAGCAGTTCTTC
CASSLTGKEQFF
>-|TRBV6-2/TRBV6-3|TRBJ2-1|TRBD2
TGTGCCAGCAGTTCTAGCGGGATCTCGTACAATGAGCGGTCCTTC
CASSSSGISYNERSF
>-|TRBV11-2|TRBJ2-7|TRBD2
TGTGCCAGCAACACTGGGACTAGCAGGCCCACCTACGAGCAGTACTTC
CASNTGTSRPTYEQYF
>many|TRBV6-2/TRBV6-3|TRBJ2-5|TRBD1
TGTGCCAGCAGTTATCTTCTGGCAGGGGGCGAGACCCAGTACTTC
CASSYLLAGGETQYF
>-|TRBV7-8|TRBJ2-1|-
TGTGCCAGCAGCTTAGGCCGGGGGTCGCGTACCAATGAGCGGTTCTTC
CASSLGRGSRTNERFF
>-|TRBV11-1|TRBJ2-7|-
TGTGCCAGCAGCACAGACAGGTACGAGCAGTACTTC
CASSTDRYEQYF
>-|TRBV6-1|TRBJ1-3|TRBD1
TGTGCCAGCGGTGAATTCGGACAGGGAACTGGAAACACCATATATTTT
CASGEFGQGTGNTIYF
>once|TRBV6-1|TRBJ2-3|-
TGTGCCATAACCCGGGGCCAAGTGGCAGATACGCAGTATTTT
CAITRGQVADTQYF